A selection of T cell receptor beta chains follows, all from one sample in a study of vaccination and CD4 T cells after COVID-19. Using its own MiXCR run on the PCR reads, TCRdb lists one record per CDR3 protein. The table includes roughly 25,000 distinct CDR3 sequences, more than 25% detected once. Their antigens remain unidentified. The material was CD4+ T cells from blood, cultured in vitro, obtained about 7 months after SARS-CoV-2 vaccination. These receptors came from a human donor who had recovered from COVID-19. Each CDR3 is given with its conserved first and last residue. A D gene is named only where the DNA matches it firmly. Some rows mark clone size as missing; the rest say once, few, many or name a class of expanded clone.

cdr3_length	d_call	j_call	v_call	clone_size	cdr3_nt	cdr3_aa
15	TRBD1	TRBJ1-5	TRBV7-9	.	TGTGCCAGCAGCCGACTTGGACAGGGCAATCAGCCCCAGCATTTT	CASSRLGQGNQPQHF
12	.	TRBJ2-7	TRBV21-1	few	TGTGCCAGCAGTGTACAGATCTACGAGCAGTACTTC	CASSVQIYEQYF
14	.	TRBJ2-3	TRBV7-3	few	TGTGCCAGCGGGTCGGGTCTCGCCCAGGATACGCAGTATTTT	CASGSGLAQDTQYF
15	TRBD2	TRBJ2-1	TRBV20-1	.	TGCAGTGCTAGAGAAACTAGCGGGAGCATGAATGAGCAGTTCTTC	CSARETSGSMNEQFF
12	.	TRBJ2-3	TRBV7-9	.	TGTGCCAGCAGCTCGATCACAGATACGCAGTATTTT	CASSSITDTQYF
14	.	TRBJ2-3	TRBV7-2	.	TGTGCCAGCAGCCCAAAACTAGTAGCAGATACGCAGTATTTT	CASSPKLVADTQYF
14	.	TRBJ2-2	TRBV6-1	once	TGTGCCAGCAGTGCCCTGAGGAACACCGGGGAGCTGTTTTTT	CASSALRNTGELFF
16	.	TRBJ2-3	TRBV15	medium-sized	TGTGCCACCAGCAGGGCGTCCGACTCACGGGTAGATACGCAGTATTTT	CATSRASDSRVDTQYF
18	TRBD2	TRBJ2-1	TRBV7-2	few	TGTGCCAGCAGCTTAGCTAGCGGGAGGGCCCGTAACGGCGGTGAGCAGTTCTTC	CASSLASGRARNGGEQFF
15	.	TRBJ1-2	TRBV28	.	TGTGCCAGCAGCTACGGGGGGGGCGGAGGGAATGGCTACACCTTC	CASSYGGGGGNGYTF
14	TRBD1	TRBJ1-2	TRBV28	.	TGTGCCAGCAGCCCAGGCGACAGGGACTATGGCTACACCTTC	CASSPGDRDYGYTF
14	.	TRBJ1-5	TRBV24-1	few	TGTGCCACCAGCGATACAGTTCGCAATCAGCCCCAGCATTTT	CATSDTVRNQPQHF
16	.	TRBJ2-3	TRBV20-1	few	TGCAGTGCCGATACCGGGCCAACCATAACCACAGATACGCAGTATTTT	CSADTGPTITTDTQYF
18	TRBD2	TRBJ2-1	TRBV7-2	.	TGTGCCAGCAGCTTAGGGGGTAGCGGGAGGGCCGCCTACAATGAGCAGTTCTTC	CASSLGGSGRAAYNEQFF
13	.	TRBJ2-4	TRBV20-1	.	TGCAGTGCTCCATCCCTAGCCAAAAACATTCAGTACTTC	CSAPSLAKNIQYF
14	TRBD2	TRBJ2-1	TRBV7-2	few	TGTGCCAGCAGGGCTAGCGGCTCCTACAATGAGCAGTTCTTC	CASRASGSYNEQFF
14	.	TRBJ1-3	TRBV20-1	.	TGCAGTGGTAGGGGGAAAGGAGACGGAAACACCATATATTTT	CSGRGKGDGNTIYF
13	.	TRBJ2-7	TRBV27	.	TGTGCCAGCAGTATCAGGGGGGGAAGCGAGCAGTACTTC	CASSIRGGSEQYF
13	.	TRBJ2-1	TRBV11-3	few	TGTGCCAGCAGCTACGACTTATACAATGAGCAGTTCTTC	CASSYDLYNEQFF
14	TRBD1	TRBJ1-5	TRBV12-3/TRBV12-4	few	TGTGCCAGCAGCAGGGGGAACCTCAATCAGCCCCAGCATTTT	CASSRGNLNQPQHF
16	TRBD2	TRBJ2-1	TRBV15	few	TGTGCCACCAGCACAAGGACTAGCGGGAGAGCGGGTGAGCAGTTCTTC	CATSTRTSGRAGEQFF
15	TRBD1	TRBJ2-7	TRBV19	.	TGTGCCAGTAGTGAATTGGCGGCAGGGGGCCACGAGCAGTACTTC	CASSELAAGGHEQYF
15	TRBD2	TRBJ2-5	TRBV7-7	.	TGTGCCAGCAGCTTAGTGGGGGGGTCTGAAGAGACCCAGTACTTC	CASSLVGGSEETQYF
14	TRBD1	TRBJ2-3	TRBV24-1	.	TGTGCCACCAGTTTGACAGGGGGATCAGATACGCAGTATTTT	CATSLTGGSDTQYF
12	TRBD1	TRBJ2-7	TRBV2	.	TGTGCCAGCTGGGACAGCGTCTACGAGCAGTACTTC	CASWDSVYEQYF
14	.	TRBJ2-5	TRBV7-3	medium-sized	TGTGCCAGCAGCTTATCGGCAGCCCAAGAGACCCAGTACTTC	CASSLSAAQETQYF
16	.	TRBJ1-1	TRBV28	.	TGTGCCAGCAGTTTTCTGGTAACGTTCACAGACACTGAAGCTTTCTTT	CASSFLVTFTDTEAFF
12	.	TRBJ1-2	TRBV20-1	.	TGCAGTGCTAGATTCAGAGACTATGGCTACACCTTC	CSARFRDYGYTF
13	TRBD2	TRBJ2-3	TRBV7-8	few	TGTGCCAGCGCGCGGGGGGAAGCAGATACGCAGTATTTT	CASARGEADTQYF
14	.	TRBJ2-1	TRBV28	few	TGTGCCAGCAGTGCGGTCGTAGGATTCAATGAGCAGTTCTTC	CASSAVVGFNEQFF
15	TRBD2	TRBJ2-7	TRBV27	.	TGTGCCAGCAGTTCAATACTAGCGGGTGGCCACGAGCAGTACTTC	CASSSILAGGHEQYF